These 18 T cell receptor beta chains were sequenced from one sample in a study of cytotoxic CD8 clonotypes in ibrutinib-treated CLL. Produced via immunoSEQ multiplex PCR; TCRdb's table is partial and in-frame only. The table shows under 300,000 clones, with roughly 70% occurring only once. This specimen consisted of PBMCs, obtained after 24 months of ibrutinib treatment. These receptors were collected from a human donor with chronic lymphocytic leukemia.

This clone was seen a few times. The chain joins TRBV27 to TRBJ2-7; 15 nucleotides match TRBD2. This CDR3 spans 17 amino acids. Germline V gives CDR1 MNHEY, CDR2 SMNVEV (reference sequence). With 5 bases clipped from V and 3 bases from J, the junction kept 8 bases outside the gene matches. The CDR3 DNA sequence: TGTGCCAGCAGTCCGTTAACGGGACTAGCGGGAGGCTACGAGCAGTACTTC. It codes for CASSPLTGLAGGYEQYF.

V and J are TRBV6-5 and TRBJ2-1; D is unclear. The CDR3 spans 14 residues. V was clipped by 6 bases and J by 0 bases, with 9 bases between them. The V gene's germline CDR1 is MNHEY and CDR2 SVGAGI. CDR3 DNA sequence: TGTGCCAGCAGCCCTCAGAGCTCCTACAATGAGCAGTTCTTC. Residues: CASSPQSSYNEQFF.

The genes are TRBV29-1 and TRBJ1-2; D not resolved. The CDR3 is made up of 12 amino acids. CDR1 and CDR2 (germline): SQVTM, ANQGSEA. V dropped 7 bases and J dropped 7 bases, with 16 bases sitting between them. Written as DNA, the CDR3 is TGCAGCGCACAGCTTTTAAATAGTGGCTACACCTTC. Translating gives CSAQLLNSGYTF. Supplemented by reference TRBV29-1 and TRBJ1-2, the full variable domain reads SAVISQKPSRDICQRGTSLTIQCQVDSQVTMMFWYRQQPGQSLTLIATANQGSEATYESGFVIDKFPISRPNLTFSTLTVSNMSPEDSSIYLCSAQLLNSGYTFGSGTRLTVV.

This sequence joins TRBV28 and TRBJ1-1, with 7 bases that match TRBD1. CDR1 and CDR2 (germline): MDHEN, SYDVKM. The CDR3 covers 14 residues. The V and J ends lost 7 bases and 4 bases, in that order; junction bases with no gene match: 9. CDR3 bases: TGTGCCAGCAAAACCGGGACAGATCGCACTGAAGCTTTCTTT. Translation: CASKTGTDRTEAFF.

This chain uses TRBV10-1 with TRBJ2-7, with 10 nucleotides matching TRBD2. CDR1 is WNHNN, CDR2 SYGVQD, per germline (reference sequence). CDR3 length: 15 residues. V lost 5 bases to trimming and J lost 4 bases; unmatched junction nucleotides: 8. CDR3 DNA sequence: TGCGCCAGCAGTTCGACTAGCGGGCCTTTTTACGAGCAGTACTTC. Protein product: CASSSTSGPFYEQYF.

The chain has TRBV10-3 and TRBJ1-2; the D is unclear. V lost 5 bases, J lost 6 bases, and 19 bases lay in between. The CDR3 length is 15 residues. The germline gives CDR1 ENHRY, CDR2 SYGVKD. The CDR3: CAISPVSTGFDGYTF. As DNA, the CDR3 is TGTGCCATCAGTCCCGTCTCGACGGGGTTTGATGGCTACACCTTC.

J is TRBJ1-1 and V is TRBV6-5; D is possibly TRBD1 (5 bases). The ends were cut back, 7 bases at V and 1 base at J, with 13 bases in the middle. Germline V gene data show CDR1 as MNHEY and CDR2 as SVGAGI. The CDR3 is 14 residues long. CDR3 sequence: CASTITGPNTEAFF. DNA of the CDR3: TGTGCCAGCACCATCACAGGACCGAACACTGAAGCTTTCTTT.

In its sample, this clone was seen a few times. This chain connects TRBV7-9 to TRBJ1-4, with 8 positions matching TRBD1. In germline, CDR1 is SEHNR, CDR2 FQNEAQ (reference sequence). This CDR3 is 17 amino acids long. Unmatched junction bases numbered 16, after V lost 5 bases and J lost 8 bases. The CDR3 reads CASSPRGVGTGREKLFF. As DNA, the CDR3 is TGTGCCAGCAGCCCGAGAGGGGTTGGGACAGGCAGGGAAAAACTGTTTTTT.

V is TRBV14 and J is TRBJ1-2, with TRBD1 identical over 8 bases. This CDR3 comprises 15 residues. The junction had 8 bases not matched to a gene; V was cut back by 3 bases and J by 5 bases. Per the germline V gene, CDR1 is SGHDN and CDR2 is FVKESK. As DNA, the CDR3 is TGTGCCAGCAGCCACGAGGACAGGGTAGGGTATGGCTACACCTTC. Its protein product is CASSHEDRVGYGYTF.

This chain links TRBV4-1 with TRBJ2-7; TRBD1 or TRBD2 may be the D gene (5 bases each). The germline V and J ends were trimmed by 0 bases and 5 bases, with 23 bases remaining between them. Germline V lookup: CDR1 MGHRA, CDR2 YSYEKL. The CDR3 extends over 18 amino acids. The DNA for the CDR3 is TGCGCCAGCAGCCAAGATCGGGTCGGTATGGGGGTTGGAAACGAGCAGTACTTC. This codes for CASSQDRVGMGVGNEQYF.

This clone was counted a few times. This CDR3 is CASSLTGSDEQYF. DNA for the CDR3: TGTGCCAGCAGTTTAACAGGGAGCGACGAGCAGTACTTC. The chain joins TRBV28 to TRBJ2-7, with D maybe TRBD1 (6 bases). The CDR3 totals 13 residues. Trimming cost V 2 bases and J 5 bases, with 10 bases left between them. CDR1 MDHEN and CDR2 SYDVKM come from the germline V gene.

The chain recombines TRBV13 with TRBJ2-3; 10 bases fit TRBD2. Germline-derived CDR1 and CDR2 are PRHDT and FYEKMQ (reference sequence). The CDR3 runs 14 residues. J lost 5 bases, V lost 5 bases, and 4 bases had no gene match. Here the CDR3 reads CASSTSGTQDTQYF. The CDR3 DNA follows: TGTGCCAGCAGCACTAGCGGGACGCAAGATACGCAGTATTTT.

This clone was observed a single time. The rearrangement uses TRBV12-5 and TRBJ2-4; 7 positions agree with TRBD1. This CDR3 has 17 residues. Trimming at V came to 9 bases and at J to 0 bases, leaving 14 bases not matched to a gene. Germline CDR1 and CDR2: LGHNT and FRNRAP. The CDR3 nucleotides are TGTGCTAGACACCATCAGACAGGGTGGGTAGCCAAAAACATTCAGTACTTC. Amino acids: CARHHQTGWVAKNIQYF.

The rearrangement joins TRBV5-1 to TRBJ1-4; no clear D gene. Germline V gives CDR1 SGHRS, CDR2 YFSETQ. With 4 bases removed from V and 6 bases from J, the gap between germline ends came to 16 bases. The CDR3 contains 15 residues. DNA for the CDR3: TGCGCCAGCAGCCGACCCGAAACTGGCCATGAAAAACTGTTTTTT. Translation: CASSRPETGHEKLFF. Looking up the rest from reference TRBV5-1 and TRBJ1-4 gives the full variable domain: KAGVTQTPRYLIKTRGQQVTLSCSPISGHRSVSWYQQTPGQGLQFLFEYFSETQRNKGNFPGRFSGRQFSNSRSEMNVSTLELGDSALYLCASSRPETGHEKLFFGSGTQLSVL.

The chain links TRBV25-1 to TRBJ2-7; the D gene is possibly TRBD1 (6 bases). Germline V gene lookup returns CDR1 MGHDK and CDR2 SYGVNS. There are 17 residues in the CDR3. Trimming took 2 bases from V and 4 from J, leaving 21 bases between them. For the CDR3, the DNA is TGTGCCAGCAGTGAAAGCGGTGGGGGCTTGGCGGATTACGAGCAGTACTTC. Translating gives CASSESGGGLADYEQYF.

The chain links TRBV5-1 to TRBJ2-7, with 7 bases identical to TRBD1. CDR3 length equals 15 residues. Germline V CDR1 and CDR2: SGHRS, YFSETQ. After removal of 4 bases from V and 2 bases from J, the junction contained 9 bases not matched to a gene. CDR3 loop: CASSETGLPPYEQYF. The CDR3, as DNA: TGCGCCAGCAGCGAGACAGGGCTCCCGCCCTACGAGCAGTACTTC.

V is TRBV7-9 and J is TRBJ2-7; TRBD1 agrees at 8 bases. Trimming at V came to 7 bases and at J to 4 bases, leaving 9 bases not matched to a gene. Germline CDR1 reads SEHNR; CDR2 reads FQNEAQ (reference sequence). The CDR3 is 14 residues long. CDR3 DNA sequence: TGTGCCAGCACAGGTGCAGGGGGCGAATACGAGCAGTACTTC. Translation gives CASTGAGGEYEQYF.

The CDR3 bases are TGTGCCAGCAGCTTATCTCTAGCGTCCACAGATACGCAGTATTTT. Protein: CASSLSLASTDTQYF. The V and J genes are TRBV7-9 and TRBJ2-3; D possibly corresponds to TRBD2 (6 bases). Germline assignment: CDR1 SEHNR and CDR2 FQNEAQ (reference sequence). V was cut by 2 bases and J by 2 bases, with 11 bases left in between. CDR3 length equals 15 residues.